The 13 T cell receptor beta chains below were found in one sample sequenced in a study of shared clonotypes between healthy human individuals. Here immunoSEQ multiplex PCR was the method, and the copy in TCRdb shows in-frame clones only, minus some. The table lists around 1.9 million clones, just over 90% of them singletons. Terminally differentiated effector memory CD45RA+ cells were excluded from the naive CD8 cells, which were CD45RO-negative and positively selected for CCR7. Source material: naive CD8+ T cells from PBMCs. The receptors derive from a young man in good health. Some clones in this sample may be carry-over from other donors' samples.

This chain links TRBV19 with TRBJ1-1; 7 bases are a match to TRBD1. Germline trimming cut 7 bases from V and 3 bases from J; bases unmatched to any gene: 8. The CDR3 runs 14 residues. Per the germline V gene, CDR1 is LNHDA and CDR2 is SQIVND (reference sequence). Written as DNA, the CDR3 is TGTGCCAGTAAGAACAGGGGCACGCACACTGAAGCTTTCTTT. Its protein is CASKNRGTHTEAFF.

For this clone: Within the sample, other DNA sequences also encode this same CDR3. The chain has TRBV5-1 and TRBJ1-1; 7 positions match TRBD1. V lost 4 bases, J lost 1 base, and 4 bases stayed unmatched. Germline V gene data show CDR1 as SGHRS and CDR2 as YFSETQ. This CDR3 spans 14 amino acids. CDR3 nucleotides: TGCGCCAGCAGCAGCAGGACAGGGAACACTGAAGCTTTCTTT. Encoded protein: CASSSRTGNTEAFF.

V usage is TRBV9 and J usage is TRBJ1-1; no reliable D call. This CDR3 region has 12 residues. Trimming cost V 4 bases and J 6 bases, with 10 bases left between them. CDR1 SGDLS and CDR2 YYNGEE come from the germline V gene. The CDR3 is CASSPEEPEAFF. Written as DNA, the CDR3 is TGTGCCAGCAGCCCTGAAGAACCTGAAGCTTTCTTT.

This rearrangement joins TRBV28 to TRBJ2-5, with TRBD2 matching 10 bases. J was trimmed by 5 bases and V by 0 bases; bases with no gene match: 12. CDR1 MDHEN and CDR2 SYDVKM come from the germline V gene. The CDR3 runs 18 residues. The CDR3 region is CASSLWLLAGESEETQYF. DNA of the CDR3: TGTGCCAGCAGTTTATGGCTCCTAGCGGGAGAATCCGAGGAGACCCAGTACTTC.

The V call is TRBV27, the J call TRBJ2-3, with 8 bases aligning to TRBD1. This CDR3 has 15 amino acids. The V and J ends lost 2 bases and 7 bases, in that order; junction bases with no gene match: 8. Germline CDR1 MNHEY, CDR2 SMNVEV (reference sequence). The CDR3 region is CASSLIGTGDYTQYF. The CDR3 DNA is TGTGCCAGCAGTTTAATAGGGACAGGAGACTATACGCAGTATTTT.

Details on this clone: This specimen includes other DNA sequences encoding the same CDR3. This chain links TRBV30 with TRBJ2-7; no clear D. The V and J ends lost 5 bases and 1 base respectively, with 6 bases between them. CDR3 size: 11 residues. Germline V gene lookup returns CDR1 GTSNPN and CDR2 SVGIG (reference sequence). CDR3 nucleotides: TGTGCCTGGGGAGCTTCCTACGAGCAGTACTTC. This gives the protein CAWGASYEQYF.

V gene TRBV7-9 combines with J gene TRBJ2-7; 9 nucleotides agree with TRBD2. V was clipped by 4 bases and J by 4 bases; unmatched bases: 5. There are 14 residues in the CDR3. The germline V gene encodes CDR1 SEHNR and CDR2 FQNEAQ (reference sequence). The CDR3 DNA reads as TGTGCCAGCAGCTCGGGCGGACTAGCGTACGAGCAGTACTTC. This gives the protein CASSSGGLAYEQYF.

The genes are TRBV6-6 and TRBJ2-7, with D possibly being TRBD1 (5 bases). CDR1 and CDR2 (germline): MNHNY, SVGAGI (reference sequence). The CDR3 sequence is 13 residues long. Trimming pared 0 bases from V and 5 bases from J, leaving 8 bases between. The CDR3 nucleotides are TGTGCCAGCAGTTACTCGAAGGGGAACGAGCAGTACTTC. Amino acid sequence: CASSYSKGNEQYF.

This sequence joins TRBV28 and TRBJ2-7; 10 nucleotides line up with TRBD1. V shed 3 bases and J 1 base; nucleotides not matched to a gene: 9. The CDR3 contains 17 residues. Germline CDR1 reads MDHEN; CDR2 reads SYDVKM. The CDR3 DNA is TGTGCCAGCAGTTTTCAGCCGGGACAGGGGACTTCCTACGAGCAGTACTTC. It translates to CASSFQPGQGTSYEQYF.

Comment on this clone: In the same sample, other DNA sequences code for this CDR3. CDR3 sequence: CASSLARGYEQYF. Written as DNA, the CDR3 is TGTGCCAGCAGCTTAGCGCGTGGTTACGAGCAGTACTTC. This chain joins TRBV7-2 and TRBJ2-7; no firm D call. The CDR3 sequence is 13 residues long. The ends were cut back, 0 bases at V and 4 bases at J, with 7 bases in the middle. The germline V gene encodes CDR1 SGHTA and CDR2 FQGNSA. The whole variable domain, remainder taken from reference TRBV7-2 and TRBJ2-7, is GAGVSQSPSNKVTEKGKDVELRCDPISGHTALYWYRQSLGQGLEFLIYFQGNSAPDKSGLPSDRFSAERTGGSVSTLTIQRTQQEDSAVYLCASSLARGYEQYFGPGTRLTVT.

This clone has only one observation. The J gene is TRBJ2-3, the V gene TRBV9, with 9 positions matching TRBD2. The V gene's germline CDR1 is SGDLS and CDR2 YYNGEE. J lost 10 bases, V lost 4 bases, and 16 bases had no gene match. The CDR3 extends over 16 amino acids. CDR3 sequence: CASSPLGGRVLPPQYF. The CDR3 region has the DNA TGTGCCAGCAGCCCACTGGGCGGGAGGGTTCTCCCACCGCAGTATTTT.

This clone was observed once. The CDR3 reads CASRSYQRSSGFRAFF. The CDR3 DNA sequence: TGTGCCAGTAGGTCTTATCAACGCTCTTCAGGGTTTAGGGCTTTCTTT. The V call is TRBV19, the J call TRBJ1-1; D is perhaps TRBD1 (5 bases). From germline, CDR1 is LNHDA and CDR2 SQIVND (reference sequence). V gave up 6 bases and J gave up 11 bases, with 28 bases separating them. CDR3 length: 16 residues.

The V call is TRBV11-2, the J call TRBJ2-1, with D possibly TRBD2 on 6 matching bases. From germline, CDR1 is SGHAT and CDR2 FQNNGV. The V end was cut by 4 bases, the J end by 0 bases, with 10 bases between. CDR3 size: 15 residues. The CDR3 DNA is TGTGCCAGCAGCTATGGGAGGAGCTCCTACAATGAGCAGTTCTTC. Amino acid sequence: CASSYGRSSYNEQFF.